This TCR beta chain comes out of a study of T cell repertoires in cytomegalovirus infection. Study observations and caveats: Ex vivo responses were dominated by HLA-C-restricted CMV-specific TCR beta clonotypes. Summed frequency of public TCR beta families distinguished CMV carriers with the relevant HLA.

About this clonotype itself: Its antigen is as yet unknown. At one boundary the junction diverges from the germline segment, which might be a read error.

One entry per CDR3 protein results from TCRdb running MiXCR on the reads. The sample has about 110,000 distinct CDR3 sequences, roughly 39% seen once. This CDR3 spans 15 amino acids. CDR1 and CDR2 from the germline V gene are SGHVS and FNYEAQ. This sample comprised CD8+ T cells from cultured PBMCs, obtained from culture after CMV antigen stimulation. This chain joins TRBV7-6 and TRBJ1-1, with 8 bases identical to TRBD1. The TCR sequence derives from a human donor in good health (CMV status not recorded). Some clones in this sample may be carry-over from other donors' samples. CDR3 sequence (DNA): TGTGCCAGCAGCTTAGGACAGGGGTCGAACAATGAAGCTTTCTTT. As protein: CASSLGQGSNNEAFF.